This TCR beta chain comes out of a study of blood T cells in healthy people across ages. Study results and caveats: Observed TCR beta diversity showed a strong correlation with the percentage of naive T cells as measured by flow cytometry. There were more naive CD4+ cells and higher diversity in long-lived donors than in aged donors.

PCR was performed a second time for about 7 to 12 cycles using a sample-barcoded 5' primer and a J-beta primer mix. TCRdb itself ran the 5' RACE reads through MiXCR, one entry per CDR3 protein. The sample consists of fewer than 2,000,000 distinct CDR3 sequences, about two fifths of them appearing once. Trimming left V 2 bases short and J 6 bases short, with 10 bases between. Germline assignment: CDR1 MNHEY and CDR2 SVGAGI. The CDR3 consists of 13 residues. The table lists this clonotype with a few counts. Antigen specificity is unknown. The V and J genes are TRBV6-5 and TRBJ1-2; a possible D gene is TRBD1 (5 bases). This receptor was obtained from a human donor in good health. Sequences were obtained from blood. CDR3 nucleotide sequence: TGTGCCAGCAGTTACCAGGGTAGGGATGGCTACACCTTC. This encodes CASSYQGRDGYTF.